Following are 18 T cell receptor beta chains from one sample sequenced in a study of CD8+ T cells in alopecia areata. Sequencing relied on a cDNA template that was reverse transcribed from extracted RNA. The protocol was immunoSEQ multiplex PCR, while the TCRdb copy is restricted to in-frame clones and leaves out a portion. The data hold approximately 140,000 clones, with about nine tenths observed a single time. The sequences come from CD8+ T cells sorted from blood, collected at week 0. These receptor sequences come from a human donor with alopecia areata.

This clone has a handful of counts. The chain has TRBV6-5 and TRBJ2-2; 7 positions agree with TRBD1. Germline values: CDR1 MNHEY, CDR2 SVGAGI. The CDR3 is 15 residues long. The J segment lost 3 bases and the V segment lost 4 bases, leaving 5 bases of the junction unmatched. The CDR3 protein is CASSSAGGYTGELFF. The CDR3, as DNA: TGTGCCAGCAGTTCCGCAGGGGGATACACCGGGGAGCTGTTTTTT.

The V call is TRBV6-5, the J call TRBJ2-7, with D uncertain. CDR3 length: 15 amino acids. V was shortened by 9 bases and J by 2 bases, with 20 bases between the two germline ends. Per the germline V gene, CDR1 is MNHEY and CDR2 is SVGAGI. The CDR3 here is CASRKTFDDPYEQYF. CDR3 nucleotides: TGTGCCAGTAGGAAAACCTTCGACGACCCCTACGAGCAGTACTTC.

The chain joins TRBV5-8 to TRBJ2-7, with unresolved D. Germline CDR1 SGHTS, CDR2 YDEGEE. The CDR3 totals 13 residues. V lost 0 bases to trimming and J lost 3 bases, with 7 bases between them. DNA of the CDR3: TGTGCCAGCAGCTTGGTCAACAGCTACGAGCAGTACTTC. Amino acid sequence: CASSLVNSYEQYF.

The genes are TRBV7-6 and TRBJ2-2; no clear D. This CDR3 has 13 amino acids. CDR1 and CDR2 from the germline V gene are SGHVS and FNYEAQ. V was cut by 1 base and J by 7 bases, with 7 bases left in between. This CDR3 reads CASSLGPGGELFF. CDR3 nucleotides: TGTGCCAGCAGCTTAGGTCCCGGCGGGGAGCTGTTTTTT.

The gene calls are TRBV7-9 and TRBJ1-1; no firm D call. Trimming shortened V by 8 bases and J by 1 base, and 8 bases separated the two germline ends. CDR3 length equals 12 residues. CDR1 is SEHNR and CDR2 is FQNEAQ in the germline V gene (reference sequence). The CDR3 coding sequence is TGTGCCAGCTTCTCAGAGAACACTGAAGCTTTCTTT. Amino acid sequence: CASFSENTEAFF.

This chain links TRBV4-1 with TRBJ1-1; D is unclear. Trimming removed 1 base from V and 8 bases from J, with 8 bases in between. The germline gives CDR1 MGHRA, CDR2 YSYEKL. The CDR3 consists of 12 residues. CDR3 residues: CASSQVGREAFF. For the CDR3, the DNA is TGCGCCAGCAGCCAAGTGGGTAGGGAAGCTTTCTTT.

The rearrangement links TRBV30 to TRBJ2-7; the D is unclear. Germline loops: CDR1 GTSNPN, CDR2 SVGIG (reference sequence). Trimming took off 0 bases at V and 2 bases at J, with 11 bases between the two ends. The CDR3 has 14 amino acids. The CDR3 DNA sequence: TGTGCCTGGAGTGTACCGAAAGGGACCTACGAGCAGTACTTC. It codes for CAWSVPKGTYEQYF.

The chain employs TRBV27 and TRBJ2-7; 8 bases fit TRBD1. This CDR3 is built from 14 residues. CDR1 and CDR2 from the germline V gene are MNHEY and SMNVEV (reference sequence). Germline trimming cut 3 bases from V and 3 bases from J; bases unmatched to any gene: 4. DNA of the CDR3: TGTGCCAGCAGTTTTTCAGGGGGCGTCTACGAGCAGTACTTC. Translated: CASSFSGGVYEQYF.

The genes are TRBV9 and TRBJ1-2; no reliable D call. The CDR3 totals 14 residues. CDR1 is SGDLS, CDR2 YYNGEE, per germline. V dropped 4 bases and J dropped 1 base, with 11 bases sitting between them. The CDR3 is CASSPQDVNYGYTF. CDR3 nucleotide sequence: TGTGCCAGCAGCCCGCAGGACGTTAACTATGGCTACACCTTC.

The rearrangement links TRBV4-1 to TRBJ2-7; possible D gene TRBD2, 6 bases. Trimming cost V 2 bases and J 3 bases, with 11 bases left between them. Germline lookup yields CDR1 MGHRA and CDR2 YSYEKL. CDR3 size: 14 residues. CDR3 DNA: TGCGCCAGCAGCCAACCGGGACTGTTCTACGAGCAGTACTTC. Amino acid sequence: CASSQPGLFYEQYF.

The V gene is TRBV29-1, the J gene TRBJ2-7; D gene uncertain. The germline V and J ends were trimmed by 6 bases and 3 bases, with 18 bases remaining between them. The CDR3 contains 14 residues. Germline CDR1 is SQVTM and CDR2 is ANQGSEA. The CDR3 coding sequence is TGCAGCGTCCGGTCTAGGTTAGACGGCTACGAGCAGTACTTC. Protein sequence: CSVRSRLDGYEQYF.

This chain links TRBV10-1 with TRBJ2-1, with TRBD1 as a possible D gene (5 bases). CDR3 size: 11 residues. The germline gives CDR1 WNHNN, CDR2 SYGVQD (reference sequence). The CDR3 region has the DNA TGCCCTAGAAAGGGGTACAATGAGCAGTTCTTC. It codes for CPRKGYNEQFF.

This chain joins TRBV7-9 and TRBJ2-1; D unclear. CDR3 length: 13 amino acids. V dropped 0 bases and J dropped 9 bases, with 9 bases sitting between them. Germline lookup yields CDR1 SEHNR and CDR2 FQNEAQ (reference sequence). CDR3 sequence: CASSLAPILEQFF. As DNA, the CDR3 is TGTGCCAGCAGCTTAGCTCCAATCCTTGAGCAGTTCTTC.

The rearrangement joins TRBV5-1 to TRBJ2-7; 13 bases map to TRBD2. Germline trimming cut 3 bases from V and 0 bases from J; bases unmatched to any gene: 9. The V gene's germline CDR1 is SGHRS and CDR2 YFSETQ. This CDR3 comprises 18 residues. CDR3 bases: TGCGCCAGCAGCTCGACTAGCGGGGGGTTTCGGAGCTCCTACGAGCAGTACTTC. Translated, it gives CASSSTSGGFRSSYEQYF. Full variable domain (rest looked up from reference TRBV5-1 and TRBJ2-7): KAGVTQTPRYLIKTRGQQVTLSCSPISGHRSVSWYQQTPGQGLQFLFEYFSETQRNKGNFPGRFSGRQFSNSRSEMNVSTLELGDSALYLCASSSTSGGFRSSYEQYFGPGTRLTVT.

The rearrangement links TRBV5-6 to TRBJ2-7, with D hard to call. Germline V gene lookup returns CDR1 SGHDT and CDR2 YYEEEE. The CDR3 spans 11 residues. V was shortened by 3 bases and J by 3 bases, with 4 bases between the two germline ends. This chain's CDR3 is CASSSIYEQYF. CDR3 DNA sequence: TGTGCCAGCAGCTCCATCTACGAGCAGTACTTC.

The chain uses TRBV5-1 and TRBJ2-7; possibly TRBD1 for D (6 bases). The CDR3 has 16 amino acids. CDR1 and CDR2 (germline): SGHRS, YFSETQ. Trimming removed 0 bases from V and 0 bases from J, with 13 bases in between. The CDR3 DNA follows: TGCGCCAGCAGCTTGGCAGTAGGACAGTCCTCCTACGAGCAGTACTTC. It is translated as CASSLAVGQSSYEQYF. The complete variable domain, with remaining parts taken from reference TRBV5-1 and TRBJ2-7, reads KAGVTQTPRYLIKTRGQQVTLSCSPISGHRSVSWYQQTPGQGLQFLFEYFSETQRNKGNFPGRFSGRQFSNSRSEMNVSTLELGDSALYLCASSLAVGQSSYEQYFGPGTRLTVT.

J is TRBJ2-3 and V is TRBV2; TRBD2 agrees at 8 bases. The V and J ends lost 9 bases and 3 bases, in that order; junction bases with no gene match: 5. Germline V gene sequence: CDR1 SNHLY, CDR2 FYNNEI. The CDR3 has 13 residues. CDR3 sequence: CASRGGSTDTQYF. The CDR3 DNA is TGTGCCAGTCGGGGGGGGTCGACAGATACGCAGTATTTT.

This clone was seen once. The V call is TRBV2, the J call TRBJ2-1; 8 bases match TRBD2. CDR3 length: 16 residues. The ends lost 6 bases at V and 2 bases at J; junction bases unmatched: 9. Germline lookup yields CDR1 SNHLY and CDR2 FYNNEI. The DNA for the CDR3 is TGTGCCAGCAGGTTTAAAAGCGGGAGACCCTACAATGAGCAGTTCTTC. Translated: CASRFKSGRPYNEQFF.